This entry lists 28 T cell receptor beta chains sequenced from one sample in a study of blood T cell repertoires in COVID-19. TCRdb keeps only in-frame clones here, not all; method: immunoSEQ multiplex PCR. The sample has some 140,000 clones, almost 85% seen once. Sequenced sample: PBMCs or T cells enriched from blood (not recorded which). Every receptor here comes from a man in his forties or fifties with acute COVID-19.

V gene TRBV7-2 combines with J gene TRBJ1-2; the D gene is possibly TRBD1 (5 bases). V gave up 2 bases and J gave up 7 bases, with 14 bases separating them. CDR3 length: 14 amino acids. Germline V gene data show CDR1 as SGHTA and CDR2 as FQGNSA. CDR3 residues: CASSLIPRQGGYTF. As DNA, the CDR3 is TGTGCCAGCAGCTTAATCCCCCGGCAGGGTGGCTACACCTTC.

The chain links TRBV28 to TRBJ1-5; no reliable D call. The CDR3 sequence is 11 residues long. CDR1 is MDHEN, CDR2 SYDVKM, per germline. Trimming stripped 6 bases from V and 3 bases from J, with 3 bases between. CDR3 loop: CASSVNQPQHF. CDR3 DNA: TGTGCCAGCAGCGTCAATCAGCCCCAGCATTTT.

The chain joins TRBV18 to TRBJ1-5; no firm D call. There are 14 residues in the CDR3. The V end lost 6 bases, the J end lost 0 bases, and 9 bases lay between the germline ends. Germline CDR1 KGHSH, CDR2 LQKENI. DNA for the CDR3: TGTGCCAGCTCTCTTGAGCCTAGCAATCAGCCCCAGCATTTT. It codes for CASSLEPSNQPQHF.

The rearrangement links TRBV19 to TRBJ2-1; possibly TRBD1 for D (5 bases). Trimming removed 0 bases from V and 1 base from J, with 19 bases in between. Germline CDR1 is LNHDA and CDR2 is SQIVND (reference sequence). The CDR3 has 19 residues. CDR3 sequence: CASSIESLMGPLSYNEQFF. As DNA, the CDR3 is TGTGCCAGTAGTATAGAATCCCTCATGGGGCCCCTGTCCTACAATGAGCAGTTCTTC.

In this sample, this clone turned up once. The V and J genes are TRBV7-2 and TRBJ1-5; no clear D. The CDR3 spans 16 residues. Trimming shortened V by 4 bases and J by 6 bases, and 19 bases separated the two germline ends. The germline CDR1 and CDR2 sequences are SGHTA and FQGNSA. This CDR3 is CASSSSTTPGRQPQHF. CDR3 sequence (DNA): TGTGCCAGCAGCTCCTCTACGACACCTGGCCGTCAGCCCCAGCATTTT.

This chain uses TRBV6-6 with TRBJ2-7, with a tentative D call TRBD2 (7 bases). There are 17 residues in the CDR3. Trimming took 5 bases from V and 1 from J, leaving 21 bases between them. Germline loops: CDR1 MNHNY, CDR2 SVGAGI (reference sequence). CDR3 sequence (DNA): TGTGCCAGCAGTCCTCTTGGGGGGGGCGTAGCATCCTACGAGCAGTACTTC. This codes for CASSPLGGGVASYEQYF.

The CDR3, as DNA: TGTGCCAGCAGACCTCGACAGTCTAGTAAGGATGAGCAGTTCTTC. Translated: CASRPRQSSKDEQFF. The chain joins TRBV7-8 to TRBJ2-1; a possible D gene is TRBD1 (5 bases). The CDR3 is 15 amino acids. V was cut by 6 bases and J by 8 bases, with 20 bases left in between. CDR1 is SGHVS, CDR2 FQNEAQ, per germline. The whole variable domain, remainder taken from reference TRBV7-8 and TRBJ2-1, is GAGVSQSPRYKVAKRGQDVALRCDPISGHVSLFWYQQALGQGPEFLTYFQNEAQLDKSGLPSDRFFAERPEGSVSTLKIQRTQQEDSAVYLCASRPRQSSKDEQFFGPGTRLTVL.

The genes are TRBV28 and TRBJ2-3; weak D call: TRBD2 (6 bases). The germline V and J ends were trimmed by 2 bases and 3 bases, with 12 bases remaining between them. Germline V CDR1 and CDR2: MDHEN, SYDVKM. The CDR3 contains 15 residues. For the CDR3, the DNA is TGTGCCAGCAGTTTAGGCGGGATCTCTACAGATACGCAGTATTTT. It translates to CASSLGGISTDTQYF. The entire variable domain, with the rest obtained from reference TRBV28 and TRBJ2-3, is as follows: DVKVTQSSRYLVKRTGEKVFLECVQDMDHENMFWYRQDPGLGLRLIYFSYDVKMKEKGDIPEGYSVSREKKERFSLILESASTNQTSMYLCASSLGGISTDTQYFGPGTRLTVL.

This clone was seen a handful of times. The V and J genes are TRBV11-2 and TRBJ2-7; 8 bases fit TRBD1. This CDR3 region has 14 residues. Germline lookup yields CDR1 SGHAT and CDR2 FQNNGV. J gave up 6 bases and V 0 bases, and 4 bases lay outside the gene matches. The CDR3 DNA follows: TGTGCCAGCAGCTTAGATCTGACAGGGGTCGAGCAGTACTTC. Residues: CASSLDLTGVEQYF.

The V gene is TRBV7-2, the J gene TRBJ2-7, with D possibly being TRBD2 (6 bases). Deletions cut 0 bases from V and 1 base from J, with 7 bases between. This CDR3 is 14 amino acids long. Per the germline V gene, CDR1 is SGHTA and CDR2 is FQGNSA. CDR3 sequence reads: CASSLAGTSYEQYF. The CDR3 bases are TGTGCCAGCAGCTTAGCGGGGACTTCCTACGAGCAGTACTTC. The full variable domain, in which reference TRBV7-2 and TRBJ2-7 provide the parts outside the CDR3, is GAGVSQSPSNKVTEKGKDVELRCDPISGHTALYWYRQSLGQGLEFLIYFQGNSAPDKSGLPSDRFSAERTGGSVSTLTIQRTQQEDSAVYLCASSLAGTSYEQYFGPGTRLTVT.

The chain employs TRBV7-8 and TRBJ2-5; D perhaps matches TRBD2 (6 bases). Germline V gives CDR1 SGHVS, CDR2 FQNEAQ. This CDR3 comprises 16 residues. V shed 5 bases and J shed 3 bases, with 19 bases lying between them. The CDR3 coding sequence is TGTGCCAGCAGCCCGAGGGCGCGGGGATTAGAAGAGACCCAGTACTTC. Protein: CASSPRARGLEETQYF. Together with reference TRBV7-8 and TRBJ2-5, the CDR3 gives the full variable domain: GAGVSQSPRYKVAKRGQDVALRCDPISGHVSLFWYQQALGQGPEFLTYFQNEAQLDKSGLPSDRFFAERPEGSVSTLKIQRTQQEDSAVYLCASSPRARGLEETQYFGPGTRLLVL.

This clone was picked up one time. J is TRBJ1-5 and V is TRBV4-3, with D possibly being TRBD1 (5 bases). Trimming shortened V by 1 base and J by 5 bases, and 18 bases separated the two germline ends. The CDR3 totals 17 residues. Germline V gives CDR1 LGHNA, CDR2 YSLEER. The CDR3 sequence: CASSQGPPGAAHQPQHF. The CDR3 DNA reads TGCGCCAGCAGCCAAGGACCCCCTGGGGCTGCGCATCAGCCCCAGCATTTT.

CDR3 region: CASSQFSEQYF. Here the CDR3 DNA reads TGTGCCAGCAGCCAGTTTAGCGAGCAGTACTTC. The chain combines TRBV3-1 (or the pseudogene TRBV3-2) with TRBJ2-7; D unresolved. Trimming stripped 3 bases from V and 6 bases from J, with 6 bases between. Germline CDR1 and CDR2: LGHDT and YNNKEL (reference sequence). This CDR3 is 11 amino acids long.

The rearrangement joins TRBV10-1 to TRBJ2-1, with 11 bases fitting TRBD2. Germline V gene data show CDR1 as WNHNN and CDR2 as SYGVQD (reference sequence). This CDR3 is 18 amino acids long. Unmatched junction bases numbered 4, after V lost 0 bases and J lost 0 bases. The CDR3 sequence is CASSESRLAGGSYNEQFF. In nucleotides, the CDR3 is TGCGCCAGCAGTGAGTCTCGGCTAGCGGGGGGCTCCTACAATGAGCAGTTCTTC.

The V call is TRBV5-6, the J call TRBJ2-1, with D unresolved. The CDR3 is 16 residues long. Germline CDR1 is SGHDT and CDR2 is YYEEEE. V lost 4 bases to trimming and J lost 0 bases, with 14 bases between them. CDR3 nucleotide sequence: TGTGCCAGCAGCCAAAAGACATTGAGCTCCTACAATGAGCAGTTCTTC. This codes for CASSQKTLSSYNEQFF.

The chain recombines TRBV19 with TRBJ2-2; 10 bases agree with TRBD2. The CDR3 loop spans 16 amino acids. The V gene's germline CDR1 is LNHDA and CDR2 SQIVND (reference sequence). V gave up 5 bases and J gave up 4 bases; unmatched junction bases: 7. This chain's CDR3 is CASSSSSGRGTGELFF. Written as DNA, the CDR3 is TGTGCCAGTAGTTCCTCTAGCGGGAGAGGCACCGGGGAGCTGTTTTTT.

This clone was seen once. The V gene is TRBV15, the J gene TRBJ1-2; the match to TRBD1 covers 9 bases. The CDR3 runs to 16 residues. V was pared by 0 bases and J by 4 bases, with 6 bases of the junction left unmatched. Germline V CDR1 and CDR2: LNHNV, YYDKDF (reference sequence). The DNA of the CDR3 is TGTGCCACCAGCAGAGATGGTACAGGGGGCGGCTATGGCTACACCTTC. Protein product: CATSRDGTGGGYGYTF.

About this clone: Additional DNA sequences in this sample encode the identical CDR3. The chain employs TRBV18 and TRBJ2-1; 12 bases fit TRBD2. This CDR3 region has 15 residues. With V trimmed by 3 bases and J by 5 bases, 2 bases remained unmatched. Germline V gene sequence: CDR1 KGHSH, CDR2 LQKENI. CDR3 sequence (DNA): TGTGCCAGCTCACCCCTAGCGGGGGGGGACAATGAGCAGTTCTTC. As protein: CASSPLAGGDNEQFF.

The chain uses TRBV5-1 and TRBJ2-5, with D unclear. The CDR3 is 15 amino acids. Trimming cost V 0 bases and J 1 base, with 10 bases left between them. Germline assignment: CDR1 SGHRS and CDR2 YFSETQ. The CDR3 region is CASSLESARQETQYF. The CDR3 nucleotides read TGCGCCAGCAGCTTGGAGTCAGCGCGCCAAGAGACCCAGTACTTC.

This chain uses TRBV5-1 with TRBJ1-4, with D possibly TRBD1 on 5 matching bases. CDR3 length: 16 residues. V lost 6 bases to trimming and J lost 0 bases, with 15 bases between them. The V gene's germline CDR1 is SGHRS and CDR2 YFSETQ. CDR3 coding DNA: TGCGCCAGCACCCAGGGTGTACGGGCAACTAATGAAAAACTGTTTTTT. It yields the protein CASTQGVRATNEKLFF. The full variable domain, its missing parts supplied by reference TRBV5-1 and TRBJ1-4, is KAGVTQTPRYLIKTRGQQVTLSCSPISGHRSVSWYQQTPGQGLQFLFEYFSETQRNKGNFPGRFSGRQFSNSRSEMNVSTLELGDSALYLCASTQGVRATNEKLFFGSGTQLSVL.

V and J are TRBV28 and TRBJ2-7, with 9 bases matching TRBD2. In germline, CDR1 is MDHEN, CDR2 SYDVKM. CDR3 length: 16 residues. V lost 5 bases and J lost 6; bases outside the gene matches: 14. The CDR3 nucleotides are TGTGCCAGCAGTCCCTATAGCGGGGGACCTTACGGCGAGCAGTACTTC. Translating it yields CASSPYSGGPYGEQYF.

With respect to this clone: This CDR3 is also generated by other DNA sequences in the sample. CDR3 DNA: TGTGCCAGTAGTCCGACAGGGGGCAATCAGCCCCAGCATTTT. As protein: CASSPTGGNQPQHF. V is TRBV19 and J is TRBJ1-5, with 8 bases aligning to TRBD1. The CDR3 is made up of 14 amino acids. Unmatched junction bases numbered 2, after V lost 5 bases and J lost 2 bases. Germline values: CDR1 LNHDA, CDR2 SQIVND (reference sequence).

This clone has a handful of counts. The chain recombines TRBV3-1 (or the pseudogene TRBV3-2) with TRBJ1-1; no definite D call. This CDR3 comprises 14 residues. V was pared by 1 base and J by 1 base, with 7 bases between. Germline assignment: CDR1 LGHDT and CDR2 YNNKEL (reference sequence). Written as DNA, the CDR3 is TGTGCCAGCAGCCAAGCCGGAGGGAACACTGAAGCTTTCTTT. This translates into CASSQAGGNTEAFF.

The rearrangement joins TRBV29-1 to TRBJ1-3; D ambiguous. The V gene's germline CDR1 is SQVTM and CDR2 ANQGSEA. The CDR3 totals 14 residues. Trimming pared 5 bases from V and 0 bases from J, leaving 11 bases between. The CDR3 is CSVSFSGSGNTIYF. In nucleotides, the CDR3 is TGCAGCGTTTCCTTCAGCGGCTCTGGAAACACCATATATTTT. Drawing the rest from reference TRBV29-1 and TRBJ1-3, the complete variable domain is SAVISQKPSRDICQRGTSLTIQCQVDSQVTMMFWYRQQPGQSLTLIATANQGSEATYESGFVIDKFPISRPNLTFSTLTVSNMSPEDSSIYLCSVSFSGSGNTIYFGEGSWLTVV.

V is TRBV27 and J is TRBJ2-1; 10 bases are a match to TRBD1. The V gene end was trimmed by 5 bases and the J gene end by 8 bases; junction bases not matched to a gene: 6. This CDR3 contains 14 residues. CDR1 and CDR2 from the germline V gene are MNHEY and SMNVEV (reference sequence). CDR3 nucleotides: TGTGCCAGCAGTATACGGACAGGGGGGGATGAGCAGTTCTTC. It yields the protein CASSIRTGGDEQFF.

V is TRBV6-5 and J is TRBJ1-5; tentative D call: TRBD1 (5 bases). Germline CDR1 is MNHEY and CDR2 is SVGAGI. This CDR3 has 13 amino acids. V was cut by 8 bases and J by 1 base, with 9 bases left in between. The CDR3 protein is CASQGRSNQPQHF. DNA of the CDR3: TGTGCCAGCCAGGGCAGGAGCAATCAGCCCCAGCATTTT.

V and J are TRBV6-5 and TRBJ2-5; 14 bases fit TRBD2. Germline V gene data show CDR1 as MNHEY and CDR2 as SVGAGI. This CDR3 contains 14 residues. V lost 4 bases, J lost 13 bases, and 8 bases stayed unmatched. Here the CDR3 reads CASSSGLAGAPRYF. CDR3 bases: TGTGCCAGCAGTTCGGGACTAGCGGGGGCCCCCCGGTACTTC.

This sequence joins TRBV5-1 and TRBJ2-5; TRBD1 aligns across 8 bases. CDR1 is SGHRS and CDR2 is YFSETQ in the germline V gene. Trimming cost V 3 bases and J 5 bases; bases outside gene matches: 9. This CDR3 spans 15 amino acids. Here the CDR3 reads CASSSRPDRDETQYF. The CDR3, as DNA: TGCGCCAGCAGCTCCCGGCCGGACAGGGACGAGACCCAGTACTTC. Filled out from reference TRBV5-1 and TRBJ2-5, the complete variable domain reads KAGVTQTPRYLIKTRGQQVTLSCSPISGHRSVSWYQQTPGQGLQFLFEYFSETQRNKGNFPGRFSGRQFSNSRSEMNVSTLELGDSALYLCASSSRPDRDETQYFGPGTRLLVL.